This T cell receptor beta chain was retrieved from a study of cytomegalovirus exposure and HLA in healthy donors. Overall study findings and caveats: In terms of immune exposure information, only CMV serostatus was available.

The PCR was carried out with 60 Vbeta primers and 13 Jbeta primers. Here immunoSEQ multiplex PCR was the method, and the copy in TCRdb shows in-frame clones only, minus some. The table shows approximately 190,000 clones, with over 70% occurring only once. Germline loops: CDR1 MNHEY, CDR2 SMNVEV (reference sequence). Trimming stripped 8 bases from V and 6 bases from J, with 23 bases between. This CDR3 region has 16 residues. Points on this clone: Antigen: not known.

The clonotype was recovered from a man aged 50 or older in good health and CMV-seronegative. The rearrangement uses TRBV27 and TRBJ2-1, with a tentative D call TRBD2 (5 bases). Sequencing used PBMCs. Here the CDR3 DNA reads TGTGCCAGCGCACCTTTAGGAGGAAATAATTGCAATGAGCAGTTCTTC. It is translated as CASAPLGGNNCNEQFF.